This T cell receptor (beta chain) was identified during a study of shared clonotypes between healthy human individuals. Study-level results: Among a handful of donors, approximately 4.6% of naive CD4 clonotypes were found in common.

As to this clone: Its cognate antigen is unknown.

Authors' processing steps: ImmunoSEQ junction-only sequences lacked quality scores, so their filtering differed. The repertoire was sequenced with immunoSEQ multiplex PCR; TCRdb's copy has only in-frame clones and lacks some. That table gives V, J and clone size, and the DNA gave D and trimming. The sample holds 2 million to 2.5 million clones, 90% to 96% seen once. V was pared by 10 bases and J by 4 bases, with 6 bases of the junction left unmatched. The CDR3 runs 13 residues. CDR1 is MNHEY and CDR2 is SVGAGI in the germline V gene. This clonotype originated in a man younger than 30 in good health. The J gene is TRBJ2-1, the V gene TRBV6-5; 8 bases fit TRBD1. Sample: naive CD4+ T cells sorted from blood. Described subset: CD45RA+ positively selected. Written as DNA, the CDR3 is TGTGCCACTAGGGACAGGATTTACAATGAGCAGTTCTTC. It specifies CATRDRIYNEQFF.